These 28 T cell receptor beta chains came from one sample sequenced in a study of T cell changes during pregnancy in multiple sclerosis. The repertoire was sequenced with immunoSEQ multiplex PCR; TCRdb's copy has only in-frame clones and lacks some. The table records about 35,000 clones, 90% of them present only once. This material consisted of CD4+ T cells from peripheral blood mononuclear cells, taken in the second trimester of pregnancy. The receptors shown here come from a female donor with multiple sclerosis, enrolled in a pregnancy study.

The rearrangement joins TRBV6-5 to TRBJ1-1, with D perhaps matching TRBD1 (5 bases). This CDR3 contains 13 residues. Germline CDR1 is MNHEY and CDR2 is SVGAGI. Deletions cut 3 bases from V and 4 bases from J, with 9 bases between. The CDR3 loop is CASSYGGGTEAFF. The CDR3 DNA reads TGTGCCAGCAGTTATGGGGGAGGCACTGAAGCTTTCTTT.

In this sample, this clone turned up a few times. The chain is built from TRBV2 and TRBJ1-1; tentatively, D is TRBD1 (5 bases). CDR1 and CDR2 from the germline V gene are SNHLY and FYNNEI. The V gene lost 6 bases and the J gene lost 5 bases, with 19 bases spanning the gap. CDR3 length: 15 amino acids. The CDR3 bases are TGTGCCAGCAGCCCCCAGGGCCTAGGGGTTACTGAAGCTTTCTTT. It specifies CASSPQGLGVTEAFF.

This clone showed up just a few times. This chain uses TRBV29-1 with TRBJ1-3; 7 positions agree with TRBD1. Per germline, CDR1 SQVTM and CDR2 ANQGSEA. The CDR3 is made up of 15 amino acids. The trim removed 5 bases at V and 0 bases at J, leaving 7 bases unmatched. The CDR3 reads CSVSTGALSGNTIYF. The CDR3 coding sequence is TGCAGCGTTAGTACAGGGGCTCTCTCTGGAAACACCATATATTTT.

The rearrangement links TRBV7-9 to TRBJ2-2, with D hard to call. Germline V gives CDR1 SEHNR, CDR2 FQNEAQ (reference sequence). CDR3 size: 14 residues. The V gene lost 3 bases and the J gene lost 5 bases, with 10 bases spanning the gap. The CDR3 DNA sequence: TGTGCCAGCAGCTTCGGGTACGTGACCGGGGAGCTGTTTTTT. Amino acids: CASSFGYVTGELFF.

This clone was detected once. The rearrangement links TRBV19 to TRBJ1-1; no clear D gene. V was pared by 5 bases and J by 3 bases, with 10 bases between. Germline V gives CDR1 LNHDA, CDR2 SQIVND (reference sequence). The CDR3 is made up of 13 amino acids. CDR3 coding DNA: TGTGCCAGTAGTCTCCGGTCCCACACTGAAGCTTTCTTT. Translated, it gives CASSLRSHTEAFF.

The V and J genes are TRBV30 and TRBJ1-2; the D is unclear. Germline loops: CDR1 GTSNPN, CDR2 SVGIG (reference sequence). The CDR3 has 13 residues. V was trimmed by 4 bases and J by 8 bases, leaving 17 bases between them. The CDR3 sequence: CAWTLARTGGYTF. The CDR3, as DNA: TGTGCCTGGACGCTCGCTAGAACGGGGGGCTACACCTTC.

The CDR3 DNA reads TGTGCCAGCAGTTTAAGAGTTCTAGCGGGAGGGCCGGAGGGGGAGCTGTTTTTT. This translates into CASSLRVLAGGPEGELFF. The chain uses TRBV27 and TRBJ2-2; 12 nucleotides line up with TRBD2. The CDR3 has 18 residues. The trim removed 2 bases at V and 8 bases at J, leaving 12 bases unmatched. The germline gives CDR1 MNHEY, CDR2 SMNVEV (reference sequence).

The CDR3 nucleotides are TGTGCCAGCAGTTACGGCAGGGACACTGAAGCTTTCTTT. This codes for CASSYGRDTEAFF. The J gene is TRBJ1-1, the V gene TRBV6-5; D is perhaps TRBD1 (5 bases). The CDR3 is 13 residues long. Trimming removed 2 bases at V and 3 bases at J, with 7 bases between. Germline V gene data show CDR1 as MNHEY and CDR2 as SVGAGI.

The chain carries TRBV7-3 and TRBJ2-1, with 8 bases identical to TRBD2. In germline, CDR1 is SGHTA, CDR2 FQGTGA. Trimming took 6 bases from V and 4 from J; bases not matched to a gene: 5. The CDR3 is 14 amino acids. As DNA, the CDR3 is TGTGCCAGCAGGGCGGGGGGCCCTTACAATGAGCAGTTCTTC. Amino acid sequence: CASRAGGPYNEQFF. Supplemented by reference TRBV7-3 and TRBJ2-1, the full variable domain reads GAGVSQTPSNKVTEKGKYVELRCDPISGHTALYWYRQSLGQGPEFLIYFQGTGAADDSGLPNDRFFAVRPEGSVSTLKIQRTERGDSAVYLCASRAGGPYNEQFFGPGTRLTVL.

The count of this clone is one. The chain couples TRBV10-3 to TRBJ1-1; possibly TRBD1 for D (5 bases). Deletions cut 0 bases from V and 8 bases from J, with 13 bases between. The germline gives CDR1 ENHRY, CDR2 SYGVKD. CDR3 size: 14 residues. The CDR3 loop reads CAISESTRGLEAFF. In nucleotides, the CDR3 is TGTGCCATCAGTGAGTCGACGCGGGGACTAGAAGCTTTCTTT.

V and J are TRBV2 and TRBJ2-1, with D possibly matching TRBD1 (5 bases). The CDR3 is 17 amino acids. V lost 5 bases, J lost 1 base, and 18 bases lay in between. Germline V gives CDR1 SNHLY, CDR2 FYNNEI. The CDR3 spells CASSPRTSKGSYNEQFF. CDR3 in DNA: TGTGCCAGCAGTCCAAGGACCTCAAAGGGGTCCTACAATGAGCAGTTCTTC.

V and J are TRBV7-7 and TRBJ2-3; 7 bases agree with TRBD2. Per the germline V gene, CDR1 is SSHAT and CDR2 is FNYEAQ (reference sequence). V was clipped by 5 bases and J by 2 bases; unmatched bases: 7. The CDR3 consists of 15 residues. CDR3 sequence: CASSATSAYTDTQYF. CDR3 DNA: TGTGCCAGCAGCGCAACTAGCGCTTACACAGATACGCAGTATTTT.

The CDR3 loop reads CASSYRGQTGELFF. The CDR3 nucleotides read TGTGCCAGCAGTTATAGGGGGCAAACCGGGGAGCTGTTTTTT. This rearrangement joins TRBV6-5 to TRBJ2-2, with 7 bases that match TRBD1. The CDR3 loop spans 14 amino acids. Looked up from germline, CDR1 is MNHEY and CDR2 is SVGAGI. The junction had 3 bases not matched to a gene; V was cut back by 3 bases and J by 5 bases.

The chain employs TRBV6-1 and TRBJ2-3; 8 bases are shared with TRBD2. From germline, CDR1 is MNHNS and CDR2 SASEGT. Trimming removed 2 bases from V and 5 bases from J; junction bases left unmatched: 6. The CDR3 covers 15 residues. CDR3 nucleotide sequence: TGTGCCAGCAGTGAATATACGGGAGGGATAGATACGCAGTATTTT. Amino acids: CASSEYTGGIDTQYF.

The V call is TRBV11-3, the J call TRBJ2-2, with D hard to call. CDR1 is SGHNT, CDR2 YENEEA, per germline. The CDR3 totals 16 residues. Trimming left V 1 base short and J 0 bases short, with 9 bases between. The CDR3 DNA reads as TGTGCCAGCAGCTTAGTTGGCGGTTCGAACACCGGGGAGCTGTTTTTT. Translating gives CASSLVGGSNTGELFF.

The chain employs TRBV5-1 and TRBJ2-3, with 11 bases identical to TRBD2. The germline CDR1 and CDR2 sequences are SGHRS and YFSETQ. The CDR3 extends over 15 amino acids. Trimming at V came to 8 bases and at J to 5 bases, leaving 10 bases not matched to a gene. CDR3 bases: TGCGCCAGTAAAATAGCGGGGGGGCTAGGAGATACGCAGTATTTT. This codes for CASKIAGGLGDTQYF.

The chain couples TRBV18 to TRBJ2-5; tentative D call: TRBD1 (6 bases). Looked up from germline, CDR1 is KGHSH and CDR2 is LQKENI. The CDR3 totals 15 residues. V was pared by 0 bases and J by 5 bases, with 13 bases between. CDR3 amino acids: CASSPPRGGEETQYF. As DNA, the CDR3 is TGTGCCAGCTCACCACCCCGTGGGGGCGAGGAGACCCAGTACTTC. Using reference TRBV18 and TRBJ2-5 for the parts outside the CDR3, the full variable domain is NAGVMQNPRHLVRRRGQEARLRCSPMKGHSHVYWYRQLPEEGLKFMVYLQKENIIDESGMPKERFSAEFPKEGPSILRIQQVVRGDSAAYFCASSPPRGGEETQYFGPGTRLLVL.

V gene TRBV5-1 combines with J gene TRBJ2-1; D gene unclear. Trimming shortened V by 4 bases and J by 7 bases, and 24 bases separated the two germline ends. CDR1 SGHRS and CDR2 YFSETQ come from the germline V gene. The CDR3 totals 17 residues. CDR3 bases: TGCGCCAGCAGCCAACTGCTAGACCGCTTTTCCGGTAATGAGCAGTTCTTC. Protein sequence: CASSQLLDRFSGNEQFF.

A single count supports this clone. This chain links TRBV9 with TRBJ2-7, with D possibly matching TRBD1 (6 bases). Germline loops: CDR1 SGDLS, CDR2 YYNGEE. This CDR3 is 14 amino acids long. V was clipped by 0 bases and J by 5 bases, with 12 bases between them. The CDR3 reads CASSVAHGGHEQYF. The CDR3 DNA sequence: TGTGCCAGCAGCGTAGCCCATGGGGGCCACGAGCAGTACTTC.

The sample holds one count of this clone. The rearrangement uses TRBV18 and TRBJ2-5; D is undetermined. Germline assignment: CDR1 KGHSH and CDR2 LQKENI. The V end was cut by 0 bases, the J end by 5 bases, with 10 bases between. This CDR3 region has 14 residues. The CDR3 protein is CASSPPPLVETQYF. The CDR3 bases are TGTGCCAGCTCACCACCCCCCTTAGTGGAGACCCAGTACTTC.

V and J are TRBV7-2 and TRBJ2-3; 8 bases map to TRBD1. CDR1 is SGHTA and CDR2 is FQGNSA in the germline V gene. V lost 3 bases, J lost 1 base, and 6 bases stayed unmatched. CDR3 size: 16 residues. CDR3 bases: TGTGCCAGCAGCTTGACAGGGGCGGGTGGCACAGATACGCAGTATTTT. Translated, it gives CASSLTGAGGTDTQYF.

This clone was detected a few times. The V call is TRBV7-9, the J call TRBJ1-4; D is ambiguous. This CDR3 comprises 15 residues. V was trimmed by 5 bases and J by 0 bases, leaving 10 bases between them. Per germline, CDR1 SEHNR and CDR2 FQNEAQ (reference sequence). The CDR3 bases are TGTGCCAGCAGCCCGCAGGATGCAACTAATGAAAAACTGTTTTTT. Amino acid sequence: CASSPQDATNEKLFF.

This chain links TRBV27 with TRBJ2-7, with D perhaps matching TRBD1 (6 bases). V lost 5 bases and J 1 base, leaving 9 bases between the germline ends. CDR3 length equals 13 residues. Germline CDR1 and CDR2: MNHEY and SMNVEV (reference sequence). The CDR3 DNA sequence: TGTGCCAGCAGTCGGGACACGTCCTACGAGCAGTACTTC. It encodes CASSRDTSYEQYF.

This rearrangement joins TRBV29-1 to TRBJ1-1, with D hard to call. The ends were cut back, 5 bases at V and 8 bases at J, with 12 bases in the middle. Germline lookup yields CDR1 SQVTM and CDR2 ANQGSEA. The CDR3 is 11 residues long. This CDR3 is CSVLGAGEAFF. CDR3 sequence (DNA): TGCAGCGTTTTAGGTGCGGGAGAAGCTTTCTTT.

The J gene is TRBJ1-4, the V gene TRBV19; D not resolved. Germline CDR1 is LNHDA and CDR2 is SQIVND (reference sequence). V was trimmed by 3 bases and J by 6 bases, leaving 14 bases between them. The CDR3 is made up of 15 amino acids. The CDR3 nucleotides are TGTGCCAGTAGTATGATTGAGGGAACGGATGAAAAACTGTTTTTT. This gives the protein CASSMIEGTDEKLFF.

The V gene is TRBV27, the J gene TRBJ1-2; TRBD1 matches at 8 bases. The germline V gene encodes CDR1 MNHEY and CDR2 SMNVEV (reference sequence). CDR3 length: 13 residues. V shed 2 bases and J 7 bases; nucleotides not matched to a gene: 3. CDR3: CASSLRTGTGYTF. CDR3 sequence (DNA): TGTGCCAGCAGTTTAAGGACAGGGACTGGCTACACCTTC.

The chain uses TRBV11-2 and TRBJ2-2; 7 bases fit TRBD2. The CDR3 extends over 15 amino acids. The germline V gene encodes CDR1 SGHAT and CDR2 FQNNGV. V dropped 4 bases and J dropped 5; count of bases not matched to a gene: 7. This CDR3 is CASSWSNSGTGELFF. DNA of the CDR3: TGTGCCAGCAGCTGGTCGAATAGCGGGACCGGGGAGCTGTTTTTT.

This chain joins TRBV19 and TRBJ1-6, with 10 bases fitting TRBD1. With 7 bases clipped from V and 8 bases from J, the junction kept 11 bases outside the gene matches. Germline V gives CDR1 LNHDA, CDR2 SQIVND (reference sequence). This CDR3 is 16 amino acids long. CDR3 nucleotides: TGTGCCAGTACCCGCGAAGGGGGGACAGGGGATTCACCCCTCCACTTT. Protein sequence: CASTREGGTGDSPLHF.